This T cell receptor beta chain was captured in a study of neurological immune-mediated disorders. Findings of the study overall: None of the CDR3 amino acid sequences in expanded clones turned up in more than one subject, which points to private repertoires in all groups.

TCRdb analysed the 5' RACE reads with MiXCR anew, one entry per CDR3 protein. The data contain about 35,000 distinct CDR3 sequences, less than 5% of them seen just once; the ten biggest clones take up 2.2%. Deletions cut 3 bases from V and 5 bases from J, with 14 bases between. CDR3 size: 14 residues. CDR1 MNHEY and CDR2 SVGAGI come from the germline V gene. The table lists this clonotype with many counts. Its antigen is not identified. The sequence was collected from a man aged 30 to 39 with multiple sclerosis. The source material was PBMCs. The chain links TRBV6-5 to TRBJ2-7; D is unclear. CDR3 amino acids: CASSYLTTGDEQYF. CDR3 in DNA: TGTGCCAGCAGTTATCTCACGACTGGGGACGAGCAGTACTTC.